The 3 T cell receptor beta chains in this list originate from one sample, sequenced in a study of T cell responses to AZD1222 COVID-19 vaccine. The assay was immunoSEQ multiplex PCR, and TCRdb's table has in-frame clones only and misses some. The sample has 150,000 or so clones, roughly nine tenths seen once. Material: peripheral blood, obtained 28 days after the second AZD1222 dose. The receptors here all came from an adult who received the AZD1222 COVID-19 vaccine.

The chain employs TRBV27 and TRBJ1-2; perhaps TRBD1 as D (6 bases). The V end lost 3 bases, the J end lost 3 bases, and 8 bases lay between the germline ends. CDR3 length equals 13 residues. Germline V gene lookup returns CDR1 MNHEY and CDR2 SMNVEV (reference sequence). This CDR3 is CASSFEGDYGYTF. DNA of the CDR3: TGTGCCAGCAGTTTTGAGGGGGACTATGGCTACACCTTC.

The CDR3 loop reads CASRRGWATNTGELFF. DNA of the CDR3: TGTGCCAGTAGACGTGGGTGGGCCACAAACACCGGGGAGCTGTTTTTT. V usage is TRBV19 and J usage is TRBJ2-2; D uncertain. This CDR3 contains 16 residues. Germline V CDR1 and CDR2: LNHDA, SQIVND (reference sequence). V lost 6 bases and J lost 2, with 16 bases in between.

V usage is TRBV20-1 and J usage is TRBJ2-1, with D uncertain. V lost 3 bases and J 4 bases, leaving 13 bases between the germline ends. Per germline, CDR1 DFQATT and CDR2 SNEGSKA (reference sequence). This CDR3 region has 14 residues. This CDR3 reads CSASRALDYNEQFF. The CDR3 coding sequence is TGCAGTGCTAGTCGGGCCCTAGATTACAATGAGCAGTTCTTC.